The 27 T cell receptor beta chains given below trace back to one sample, sequenced in a study of T cells after yellow fever vaccination. MiXCR was run by TCRdb on the 5' RACE reads, yielding one entry per CDR3 protein. The data show hundreds of thousands of distinct CDR3 sequences, roughly an eighth seen once. Sequencing was performed on PBMCs, taken on the day of the yellow fever booster vaccination. Receptor source: a man in his thirties or forties who received the YFV17D yellow fever vaccine.

This clonotype was picked up a small number of times. The CDR3 sequence: CASSTGLAGVVDTQYF. CDR3 in DNA: TGCGCCAGCAGCACCGGACTAGCGGGAGTTGTAGATACGCAGTATTTT. The chain employs TRBV5-1 and TRBJ2-3; 13 bases match TRBD2. V trimming: 4 bases; J trimming: 5 bases; junction bases outside the gene matches: 7. The CDR3 is made up of 16 amino acids. Looked up from germline, CDR1 is SGHRS and CDR2 is YFSETQ.

The sample holds a few counts of this clonotype. This sequence joins TRBV29-1 and TRBJ2-1; 7 bases align to TRBD1. Germline CDR1 reads SQVTM; CDR2 reads ANQGSEA. This CDR3 region has 14 residues. V was clipped by 6 bases and J by 2 bases; unmatched bases: 7. The CDR3 reads CSVQRTGAYNEQFF. DNA of the CDR3: TGCAGCGTGCAAAGGACAGGAGCCTACAATGAGCAGTTCTTC.

The chain employs TRBV10-3 and TRBJ1-1; no firm D call. V lost 6 bases and J 4 bases, leaving 18 bases between the germline ends. The CDR3 loop spans 15 amino acids. Germline V gene lookup returns CDR1 ENHRY and CDR2 SYGVKD. This chain's CDR3 is CAISELTSMSTEAFF. In DNA form, the CDR3 reads TGTGCCATCAGCGAATTGACCTCAATGAGCACTGAAGCTTTCTTT.

This chain uses TRBV10-3 with TRBJ2-1, with 10 bases that match TRBD2. The germline gives CDR1 ENHRY, CDR2 SYGVKD. V trimming: 11 bases; J trimming: 7 bases; junction bases outside the gene matches: 5. CDR3 length: 12 residues. This chain's CDR3 is CAVRTSGNEQFF. CDR3 sequence (DNA): TGTGCCGTTCGGACTAGCGGTAATGAGCAGTTCTTC.

The rearrangement links TRBV7-2 to TRBJ2-2, with TRBD1 matching 8 bases. Germline V gene lookup returns CDR1 SGHTA and CDR2 FQGNSA. The CDR3 has 14 residues. The J segment lost 6 bases and the V segment lost 5 bases, leaving 5 bases of the junction unmatched. The CDR3 nucleotides are TGTGCCAGCAGCCAAACCAGGGGGCCCGGGGAGCTGTTTTTT. Its protein is CASSQTRGPGELFF.

This clonotype occurred a few times. V usage is TRBV14 and J usage is TRBJ2-1; 9 bases are shared with TRBD1. The CDR3 totals 17 residues. From germline, CDR1 is SGHDN and CDR2 FVKESK. The junction had 10 bases not matched to a gene; V was cut back by 4 bases and J by 3 bases. CDR3 in amino acids: CASSRLATGGGYNEQFF. In DNA, the CDR3 is TGTGCCAGCAGCCGTCTGGCTACAGGGGGCGGCTACAATGAGCAGTTCTTC.

The V call is TRBV6-1, the J call TRBJ2-4; perhaps TRBD1 as D (6 bases). Per germline, CDR1 MNHNS and CDR2 SASEGT. The CDR3 runs to 13 residues. V gave up 6 bases and J gave up 5 bases, with 11 bases separating them. CDR3 nucleotide sequence: TGTGCCAGCAGGGGGGCAGGAGAAAACATTCAGTACTTC. Residues: CASRGAGENIQYF.

V gene TRBV6-2 or TRBV6-3 combines with J gene TRBJ2-7, with 9 bases identical to TRBD1. Germline V CDR1 and CDR2: MNHEY, SVGEGT. The CDR3 runs to 14 residues. The V gene end was trimmed by 8 bases and the J gene end by 0 bases; junction bases not matched to a gene: 5. CDR3 DNA sequence: TGTGCCAGCGCCGGACAGGGGAACTCCTACGAGCAGTACTTC. Translated, it gives CASAGQGNSYEQYF.

The chain combines TRBV7-9 with TRBJ2-3; 7 bases are a match to TRBD2. The CDR3 is 15 amino acids. V was clipped by 5 bases and J by 6 bases; unmatched bases: 11. Germline loops: CDR1 SEHNR, CDR2 FQNEAQ (reference sequence). CDR3 protein: CASSPWGGDSDTQYF. The CDR3 DNA follows: TGTGCCAGCAGCCCTTGGGGGGGTGATTCCGATACGCAGTATTTT. Drawing the rest from reference TRBV7-9 and TRBJ2-3, the complete variable domain is DTGVSQNPRHKITKRGQNVTFRCDPISEHNRLYWYRQTLGQGPEFLTYFQNEAQLEKSRLLSDRFSAERPKGSFSTLEIQRTEQGDSAMYLCASSPWGGDSDTQYFGPGTRLTVL.

A few counts support this clonotype. The chain couples TRBV20-1 to TRBJ2-3; perhaps TRBD2 as D (5 bases). CDR3 length: 14 residues. The germline gives CDR1 DFQATT, CDR2 SNEGSKA (reference sequence). Trimming removed 0 bases from V and 4 bases from J, with 11 bases in between. CDR3 bases: TGCAGTGCTAGAGATTGGACTTCCTCAGATACGCAGTATTTT. It encodes CSARDWTSSDTQYF.

This clonotype was picked up many times. The chain is built from TRBV10-3 and TRBJ2-3; maybe TRBD2 (5 bases). V lost 2 bases and J 4 bases, leaving 10 bases between the germline ends. CDR3 length: 14 amino acids. Germline CDR1 reads ENHRY; CDR2 reads SYGVKD. This chain's CDR3 is CAISEGLNSDTQYF. The CDR3 bases are TGTGCCATCAGTGAGGGACTGAACTCAGATACGCAGTATTTT.

This chain connects TRBV29-1 to TRBJ2-3; 8 bases are shared with TRBD2. J lost 3 bases, V lost 1 base, and 9 bases had no gene match. CDR1 and CDR2 (germline): SQVTM, ANQGSEA. CDR3 size: 16 residues. The CDR3 reads CSVEGTAGVGTDTQYF. In DNA form, the CDR3 reads TGCAGCGTTGAAGGAACAGCGGGAGTAGGTACAGATACGCAGTATTTT.

The chain has TRBV6-5 and TRBJ2-2; TRBD2 aligns across 7 bases. V was clipped by 2 bases and J by 3 bases; unmatched bases: 9. The V gene's germline CDR1 is MNHEY and CDR2 SVGAGI. The CDR3 has 17 residues. The CDR3 is CASSYLTVGGHTGELFF. For the CDR3, the DNA is TGTGCCAGCAGTTACCTCACCGTGGGAGGGCACACCGGGGAGCTGTTTTTT.

The chain links TRBV20-1 to TRBJ2-1, with D possibly being TRBD1 (5 bases). Germline CDR1 DFQATT, CDR2 SNEGSKA (reference sequence). The CDR3 length is 15 residues. V was cut by 7 bases and J by 2 bases, with 18 bases left in between. The CDR3: CSGSIRAGTYNEQFF. The CDR3 DNA sequence: TGCAGTGGCTCTATAAGAGCAGGGACCTACAATGAGCAGTTCTTC.

The chain combines TRBV20-1 with TRBJ2-5; perhaps TRBD1 as D (5 bases). V was cut by 3 bases and J by 3 bases, with 8 bases left in between. CDR1 and CDR2 from the germline V gene are DFQATT and SNEGSKA (reference sequence). The CDR3 is 12 amino acids. The CDR3 here is CSASQGEETQYF. CDR3 sequence (DNA): TGCAGTGCTAGTCAGGGCGAAGAGACCCAGTACTTC.

This clonotype came up a few times. The chain employs TRBV27 and TRBJ2-5; D is perhaps TRBD1 (5 bases). Germline-derived CDR1 and CDR2 are MNHEY and SMNVEV (reference sequence). This CDR3 region has 14 residues. V shed 3 bases and J shed 4 bases, with 12 bases lying between them. The CDR3 nucleotides read TGTGCCAGCAGTTTTTTTGCAGGGCGAGAGACCCAGTACTTC. Amino acids: CASSFFAGRETQYF.

The chain couples TRBV5-6 to TRBJ1-2; 7 bases align to TRBD1. The ends lost 4 bases at V and 4 bases at J; junction bases unmatched: 13. CDR3 length: 16 residues. From germline, CDR1 is SGHDT and CDR2 YYEEEE. The DNA of the CDR3 is TGTGCCAGCAGCATACGCAAGGACAGGCAATTCTATGGCTACACCTTC. It encodes CASSIRKDRQFYGYTF. The entire variable domain, with the rest obtained from reference TRBV5-6 and TRBJ1-2, is as follows: DAGVTQSPTHLIKTRGQQVTLRCSPKSGHDTVSWYQQALGQGPQFIFQYYEEEERQRGNFPDRFSGHQFPNYSSELNVNALLLGDSALYLCASSIRKDRQFYGYTFGSGTRLTVV.

This clonotype has just a few counts. This chain joins TRBV7-2 and TRBJ1-1; D unresolved. There are 12 residues in the CDR3. V was cut by 1 base and J by 11 bases, with 11 bases left in between. CDR1 SGHTA and CDR2 FQGNSA come from the germline V gene. CDR3 DNA: TGTGCCAGCAGCTTAGGGCCAGGTATGGCTTTCTTT. This gives the protein CASSLGPGMAFF. The entire variable domain, with the rest obtained from reference TRBV7-2 and TRBJ1-1, is as follows: GAGVSQSPSNKVTEKGKDVELRCDPISGHTALYWYRQSLGQGLEFLIYFQGNSAPDKSGLPSDRFSAERTGGSVSTLTIQRTQQEDSAVYLCASSLGPGMAFFGQGTRLTVV.

Note on this clonotype: Being one base from a much bigger clone, this may be a read error. The chain couples TRBV6-1 to TRBJ1-3, with D hard to call. Germline V gene data show CDR1 as MNHNS and CDR2 as SASEGT. CDR3 size: 14 residues. The CDR3 spells CGSSERFSGNTIYF. DNA of the CDR3: TGTGGCAGCAGTGAGCGGTTCTCTGGAAACACCATATATTTT.

This clonotype was detected a few times. This sequence joins TRBV5-1 and TRBJ2-7; the match to TRBD1 covers 8 bases. In germline, CDR1 is SGHRS, CDR2 YFSETQ. This CDR3 is 12 amino acids long. The J segment lost 2 bases and the V segment lost 7 bases, leaving 2 bases of the junction unmatched. The DNA for the CDR3 is TGCGCCAGCGGACAGGGCCCCTACGAGCAGTACTTC. Its protein is CASGQGPYEQYF.

The chain is built from TRBV12-3 or TRBV12-4 and TRBJ2-1; possibly TRBD1 for D (5 bases). The length of the CDR3 is 15 residues. V lost 6 bases to trimming and J lost 9 bases, with 21 bases between them. In DNA form, the CDR3 reads TGTGCCAGCAGGGTGATAGGACAAACAAGGGGTGAGCAGTTCTTC. This sequence encodes CASRVIGQTRGEQFF.

This clonotype was seen only a few times. CDR3 DNA: TGTGCCAGCAGCCCCTCCCGACAGTTTCTGAAAAAAGAGACCCAGTACTTC. It encodes CASSPSRQFLKKETQYF. The V call is TRBV5-6, the J call TRBJ2-5; possibly TRBD1 for D (5 bases). The CDR3 extends over 17 amino acids. In germline, CDR1 is SGHDT, CDR2 YYEEEE. With 4 bases removed from V and 3 bases from J, the gap between germline ends came to 22 bases.

This clonotype was seen more than once but under ten times. This chain joins TRBV29-1 and TRBJ2-5; weak D call: TRBD1 (5 bases). The germline V and J ends were trimmed by 4 bases and 5 bases, with 5 bases remaining between them. There are 10 residues in the CDR3. Germline-derived CDR1 and CDR2 are SQVTM and ANQGSEA. DNA for the CDR3: TGCAGCGTTGCAGGGGAGACCCAGTACTTC. It specifies CSVAGETQYF.

The chain employs TRBV5-6 and TRBJ1-1; possible D gene TRBD1, 5 bases. V was pared by 0 bases and J by 4 bases, with 13 bases between. CDR1 is SGHDT, CDR2 YYEEEE, per germline. The CDR3 length is 15 residues. CDR3: CASSLGGTLFTEAFF. CDR3 in DNA: TGTGCCAGCAGCTTGGGTGGGACCCTTTTCACTGAAGCTTTCTTT.

This clonotype was counted a few times. The V call is TRBV20-1, the J call TRBJ2-5; D is ambiguous. CDR1 is DFQATT and CDR2 is SNEGSKA in the germline V gene (reference sequence). The CDR3 runs to 10 residues. V was trimmed by 2 bases and J by 10 bases, leaving 8 bases between them. The DNA of the CDR3 is TGCAGTGCTAGAATTATGGACCAGTACTTC. Translating it yields CSARIMDQYF.

The chain employs TRBV4-3 and TRBJ2-7, with TRBD1 matching over 7 bases. The CDR3 is 17 residues long. Germline lookup yields CDR1 LGHNA and CDR2 YSLEER. With 0 bases clipped from V and 6 bases from J, the junction kept 14 bases outside the gene matches. The CDR3 sequence is CASSQDQRTGVLREQYF. As DNA, the CDR3 is TGCGCCAGCAGCCAAGATCAAAGGACAGGTGTACTACGCGAGCAGTACTTC.

This clonotype has only a few counts. The V gene is TRBV10-1, the J gene TRBJ2-7; 9 bases align to TRBD1. V lost 1 base to trimming and J lost 2 bases; unmatched junction nucleotides: 0. Germline CDR1 is WNHNN and CDR2 is SYGVQD (reference sequence). The CDR3 runs to 14 residues. The CDR3 DNA sequence: TGCGCCAGCAGTGAGTACAGGGGGCCCTACGAGCAGTACTTC. Translating gives CASSEYRGPYEQYF.